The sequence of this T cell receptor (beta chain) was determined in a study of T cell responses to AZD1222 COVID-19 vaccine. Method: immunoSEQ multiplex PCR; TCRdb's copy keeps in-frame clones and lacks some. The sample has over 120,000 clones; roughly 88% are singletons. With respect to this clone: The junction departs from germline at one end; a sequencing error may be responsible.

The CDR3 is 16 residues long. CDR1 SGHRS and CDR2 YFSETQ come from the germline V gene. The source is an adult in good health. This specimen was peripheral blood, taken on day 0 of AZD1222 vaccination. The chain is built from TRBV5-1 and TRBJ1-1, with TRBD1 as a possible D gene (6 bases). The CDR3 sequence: CASSLDLIRTERERDF. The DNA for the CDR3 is TGCGCCAGCAGCCTTGACTTAATTCGGACAGAACGGGAGAGGGACTTT.